This paragraph covers one TCR beta chain sequence. Those who participated ranged in age from about 18 to 95 years and resided in about two dozen US areas. Assignment of participants to cohorts was predicated upon participant-reported clinical history. J lost 4 bases, V lost 6 bases, and 8 bases had no gene match. The CDR3 has 14 residues. Germline CDR1 is PRHDT and CDR2 is FYEKMQ (reference sequence). Measured with immunoSEQ multiplex PCR; TCRdb has only the in-frame clones, and not every one. In the table there are about 220,000 clones, roughly 85% of which are singletons. The sample comes from a study of blood T cell repertoires in COVID-19. Study-level background: Sources were T cells, B-cell-depleted T cells, or PBMCs; the material itself was cDNA or gDNA.

The receptor was isolated from a woman aged 40 to 50 with acute COVID-19. The sequenced sample was PBMCs or T cells enriched from blood (not recorded which). J is TRBJ2-5 and V is TRBV13; 7 nucleotides line up with TRBD1. The CDR3 loop reads CASREQGIGETQYF. The CDR3 region has the DNA TGTGCCAGCAGGGAACAGGGGATAGGAGAGACCCAGTACTTC.